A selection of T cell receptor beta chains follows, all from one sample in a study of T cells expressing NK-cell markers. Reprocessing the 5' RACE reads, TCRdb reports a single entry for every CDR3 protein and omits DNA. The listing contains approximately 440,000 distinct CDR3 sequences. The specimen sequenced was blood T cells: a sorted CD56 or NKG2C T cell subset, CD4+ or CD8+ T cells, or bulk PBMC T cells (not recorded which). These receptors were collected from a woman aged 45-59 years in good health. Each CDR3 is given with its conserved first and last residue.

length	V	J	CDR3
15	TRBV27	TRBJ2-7	CASSFGGINPYEQYF
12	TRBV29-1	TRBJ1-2	CSVVTANYGYTF
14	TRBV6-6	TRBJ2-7	CASLRRGSSYEQYF
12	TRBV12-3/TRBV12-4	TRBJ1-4	CASSFPGLKLFF
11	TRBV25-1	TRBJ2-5	CASSGGPTQYF
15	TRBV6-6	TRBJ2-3	CASHGAGQLRSRQYF
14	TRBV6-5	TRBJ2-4	CASHRPGLQNIQYF
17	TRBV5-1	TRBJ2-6	CASRQGLGTAGANVLTF
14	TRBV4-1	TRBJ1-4	CASSQGPWNEKLFF
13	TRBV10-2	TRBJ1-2	CASSADGSYGYTF
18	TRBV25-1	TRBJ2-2	CASSEASGRALGTGELFF
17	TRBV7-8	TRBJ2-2	CASSLGLRTANTGELFF
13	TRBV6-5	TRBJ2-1	CASSYNGQREQFF
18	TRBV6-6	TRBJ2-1	CASSYSLSSSGDYNEQFF
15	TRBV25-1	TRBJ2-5	CASSGNRGQLETQYF
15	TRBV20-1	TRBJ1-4	CSAREVPGRNEKLFF
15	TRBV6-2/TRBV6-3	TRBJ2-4	CASSYWQGAKNIQYF
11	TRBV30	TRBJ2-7	CAWRDLDEQYF
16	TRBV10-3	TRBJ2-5	CATQEFAGAKLETQYF
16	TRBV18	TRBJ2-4	CASSPLTGGFRNIQYF
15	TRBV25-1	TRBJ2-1	CASSDSGPQNNEQFF
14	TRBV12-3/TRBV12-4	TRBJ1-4	CASGETGGNEKLFF
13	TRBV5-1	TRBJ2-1	CASSSPSRNEQFF
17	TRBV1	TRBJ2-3	CTSSQVLGTKGTDTQYF
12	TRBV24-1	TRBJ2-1	CATSDVWNEQFF
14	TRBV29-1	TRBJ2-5	CSVGERLLQETQYF
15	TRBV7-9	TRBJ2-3	CASSGQVRGTDTQYF
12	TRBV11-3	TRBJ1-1	CASGGWNTEAFF
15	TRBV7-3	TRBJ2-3	CASSLTSASTDTQYF
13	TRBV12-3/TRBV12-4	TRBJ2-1	CASSGGSGIEQFF
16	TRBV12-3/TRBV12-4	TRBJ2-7	CASSYHPSGISYEQYF
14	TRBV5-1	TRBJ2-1	CASSLGRRMGEQFF
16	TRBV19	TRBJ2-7	CASSIDLASGTREQYF
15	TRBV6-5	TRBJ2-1	CASSPQPNTYNEQFF
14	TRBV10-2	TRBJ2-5	CASSARGGRETQYF
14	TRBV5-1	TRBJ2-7	CASSAIGRGYEQYF
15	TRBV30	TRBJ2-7	CAGHPGLADSYEQYF
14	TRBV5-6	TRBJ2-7	CASSVTGRSGEQYF
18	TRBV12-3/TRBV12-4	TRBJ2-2	CASSPMQGDSPNTGELFF
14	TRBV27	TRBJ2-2	CASRRGVGTGELFF
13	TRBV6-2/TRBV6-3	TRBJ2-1	CASTPGGLGEQFF